A selection of T cell receptor beta chains follows, all from one sample in a study of T cells in Graves' hyperthyroidism and ophthalmopathy. TCRdb independently ran MiXCR on the multiplex PCR reads; one entry per CDR3 protein. The table includes nearly 750,000 distinct CDR3 sequences, roughly 32% detected once. The sequencing sample was made of blood. The receptors were gathered from a woman aged 40 to 50 with Graves' hyperthyroidism. Each CDR3 is given with its conserved first and last residue. The D gene is left open where the match is weak. Not every row has a clone size; where given, it reads once, few, many or a size class.

few	TRBV11-2	TRBJ2-2	.	TGCGCCAGCAGCCAAGAGAAGGGTAACACCGGGGAGCTGTTTTTT	CASSQEKGNTGELFF
.	TRBV6-5	TRBJ1-1	.	TGTGCCAGCAGACCTACAGGTGGTCAAGGGGCTTTCTTT	CASRPTGGQGAFF
few	TRBV19	TRBJ2-7	.	TGTGCCAGTAGTTTGCAATACAGGGTCGACTACGAGCAGTACTTC	CASSLQYRVDYEQYF
.	TRBV6-5	TRBJ1-2	.	TGTGCCAGCAGCCCCATCGGGAACTATGGCTACACCTTC	CASSPIGNYGYTF
many	TRBV7-2	TRBJ1-1	.	TGTGCCAGCAGCCTTCAGGATGGCACTGAAGCTTTCTTT	CASSLQDGTEAFF
many	TRBV16	TRBJ1-2	TRBD1	TGTGCCAGCAGCCAGACCACAGGGGATACCTATGGCTACACCTTC	CASSQTTGDTYGYTF
.	TRBV7-2	TRBJ2-7	.	TGTGCCAGCACCCCCCTCGCAGGGTTGGTAGGGGACGTTGGGGAGCAGTACTTC	CASTPLAGLVGDVGEQYF
few	TRBV20-1	TRBJ1-3	.	TGCAGTGCTACAGGCTCTGGAAACACCATATATTTT	CSATGSGNTIYF
few	TRBV6-5	TRBJ2-5	.	TGTGCCAGCAGTTATTATTCCTACGGGGAGACCCAGTACTTC	CASSYYSYGETQYF
many	TRBV15	TRBJ1-4	.	TGTGCCACCAGCAGAGTCCGGGGGCCAACCTGGCCGCCGTCTAATGAAAAACTGTTTTTT	CATSRVRGPTWPPSNEKLFF
.	TRBV5-6	TRBJ1-1	.	TGTGCCAGCAGTTCGGGGAGTGACACTGAAGCTTTCTTT	CASSSGSDTEAFF
many	TRBV12-3/TRBV12-4	TRBJ1-2	.	TGTGCCAGCAGTTTAGCGCTGGAGGGGGGTGGCTACACCTTC	CASSLALEGGGYTF
.	TRBV10-3	TRBJ1-1	TRBD1	TGTGCCATCAACCAAGGACAGGGGGGCACTGAAGCTTTCTTT	CAINQGQGGTEAFF
.	TRBV9	TRBJ1-2	TRBD1	TGTGCCAGCAGCGTAGGGGACAGGGCTAACTATGGCTACACCTTC	CASSVGDRANYGYTF
.	TRBV4-1	TRBJ2-7	.	TGCGCCAGCAGCCAATACAGGGAGTACGAGCAGTACTTC	CASSQYREYEQYF
many	TRBV29-1	TRBJ2-7	TRBD1	TGCAGCGTCGAGCGACAGGGGGCAGGCGAGCAGTACTTC	CSVERQGAGEQYF
many	TRBV7-2	TRBJ1-2	TRBD1	TGTGCCAGCAGCTTCGGACAGGGGGTCCAAGGCTACACCTTC	CASSFGQGVQGYTF
.	TRBV4-1	TRBJ1-2	TRBD1	TGCGCCAGCAGCCTTACCTGGACAGGAAGGGGCTATGGCTACACCTTC	CASSLTWTGRGYGYTF
.	TRBV20-1	TRBJ1-1	.	TGCAGCCACAGGGCGGGGGACACTGAAGCTTTCTTT	CSHRAGDTEAFF
.	TRBV4-1	TRBJ1-1	.	TGCGCCAGCAGCCAAGGGTTTGCGGCCAGGGAAGTTGAAGCTTTCTTT	CASSQGFAAREVEAFF
once	TRBV25-1	TRBJ1-2	TRBD1	TGTGCCAGCAGCCGGGGACAGTTCTATGGCTACACCTTC	CASSRGQFYGYTF
few	TRBV6-5	TRBJ1-1	.	TGTGCCAGCAGTAAACACGGGATTTTGGACACTGAAGCTTTCTTT	CASSKHGILDTEAFF
many	TRBV29-1	TRBJ2-5	.	TGCAGCGTGGCTCCTGACAGCACCTCGAGAGAGACCCAGTACTTC	CSVAPDSTSRETQYF
many	TRBV25-1	TRBJ1-2	.	TGTGCCAGCAGTGACCCGTGGGGGGACTACGGCTACACCTTC	CASSDPWGDYGYTF
.	TRBV5-6	TRBJ2-7	.	TGTGCCAGCAGCCTGGTTGGGAGAAACTACGAGCAGTACTTC	CASSLVGRNYEQYF
many	TRBV20-1	TRBJ1-4	.	TGCAGTGCTAGAGCAGGGGCTAATGAAAAACTGTTTTTT	CSARAGANEKLFF
few	TRBV25-1	TRBJ2-5	.	TGTGCCAGCCACCCTTCAGCGGAGGAAGAGACCCAGTACTTC	CASHPSAEEETQYF
.	TRBV6-2/TRBV6-3	TRBJ2-7	.	TGTGCCAGCAGTTACTCGCCTGCCACAACCTACGAGCAGTACTTC	CASSYSPATTYEQYF
few	TRBV7-8	TRBJ1-3	TRBD1	TGTGCCAGCAGCTCTCAGGTCACAGGGGCCGGGGGAAACACCATATATTTT	CASSSQVTGAGGNTIYF
few	TRBV6-5	TRBJ1-5	.	TGTGCCAGCAGCCCTGGGACCTCCGATAATCAGCCCCAGCATTTT	CASSPGTSDNQPQHF
.	TRBV7-2	TRBJ2-2	TRBD2	TGTGCCAGCAGCTTAGTTTTTAGCGGGATAAACACCGGGAAGCTGTTTTTT	CASSLVFSGINTGKLFF
many	TRBV29-1	TRBJ2-7	.	TGCAGCGTTGTGTTTGGTATAGGGCCAGACCACGAGCAGTACTTC	CSVVFGIGPDHEQYF
few	TRBV20-1	TRBJ2-5	TRBD2	TGCAGTGCTAGCACGCTAGCGGGGAAAGAGACCCAGTACTTC	CSASTLAGKETQYF
.	TRBV19	TRBJ2-2	TRBD1	TGTGCCAGTAGTATTGGTTCAAGGAGAGGACAGGGGTCAACCGGGGAGCTGTTTTTT	CASSIGSRRGQGSTGELFF
many	TRBV6-5	TRBJ2-2	.	TGTGCCAGCAGTCTTCTCGGGGGGCTCGACGGGGAGCTGTTTTTT	CASSLLGGLDGELFF
.	TRBV7-3	TRBJ2-6	.	TGTGCCAGCAGCCAAGATTGGCGGTTCTCTGGGGCCAACGTCCTGACTTTC	CASSQDWRFSGANVLTF
.	TRBV6-5	TRBJ1-3	.	TGTGCCAGCAGTCTACAGACCATATATTTT	CASSLQTIYF
.	TRBV4-3	TRBJ1-4	.	TGCGCCAGCAGCCAAGCCTCCGGGAAACTGTTTTTT	CASSQASGKLFF
many	TRBV10-3	TRBJ1-4	TRBD1	TGTGCCATCAGGGATGGGGGACAGTCTGGCGAAAAACTGTTTTTT	CAIRDGGQSGEKLFF
many	TRBV20-1	TRBJ1-1	.	TGCAGTGCCAGCGCGGGGGCGACGAGAACTGAAGCTTTCTTT	CSASAGATRTEAFF
.	TRBV9	TRBJ2-6	TRBD1	TGTGCCAGCAGCGAGGGTTCGGGACAGGGGGCCCGCGTCCTGACTTTC	CASSEGSGQGARVLTF
few	TRBV7-9	TRBJ1-4	.	TGTGCCAGCAGCCCGCGTTTTCGTCCTAATGAAAAACTGTTTTTT	CASSPRFRPNEKLFF
few	TRBV7-2	TRBJ2-4	TRBD2	TGTGCCAGCAGCTTAGGGGTCGGGGGGACGGCCAAAAACATTCAGTACTTC	CASSLGVGGTAKNIQYF
.	TRBV19	TRBJ1-1	.	TGTGCCAGTAGTATTTACAGTGAAGCTTTCTTT	CASSIYSEAFF
.	TRBV5-4	TRBJ2-7	TRBD1	TGTGCCAGCAGCTCCCCGGACAGGTGGGGTCCCTACGAGCAGTACTTC	CASSSPDRWGPYEQYF
few	TRBV7-9	TRBJ2-7	.	TGCGCCAGCAGCCAAGATGGGGGGGGGCGGGAGCAGTACTTC	CASSQDGGGREQYF
many	TRBV12-3/TRBV12-4	TRBJ1-4	.	TGTGCCAGCACCTCCGCCGGGGTTGATGAAAAACTGTTTTTT	CASTSAGVDEKLFF
few	TRBV7-9	TRBJ1-2	TRBD1	TGTGCCAGCAGCTCGGACAGGGAGGGTAATGGCTACACCTTC	CASSSDREGNGYTF
.	TRBV10-1	TRBJ2-7	.	TGCGCCAGCTCACATTACCGACAGGTGGCCTACGAGCAGTACTTC	CASSHYRQVAYEQYF
few	TRBV7-2	TRBJ1-1	.	TGTGCCAGCAGCTTTTATAGGCAAATGAACACTGAAGCTTTCTTT	CASSFYRQMNTEAFF
few	TRBV19	TRBJ2-2	TRBD1	TGTGCCACCGCCTCCGGGACAGGCATCACCGGGGAGCTGTTTTTT	CATASGTGITGELFF
.	TRBV5-1	TRBJ1-1	TRBD1	TGCGCCAGCAGCTTTGACAGGGGGATTAGAACTGAAGCTTTCTTT	CASSFDRGIRTEAFF
few	TRBV4-3	TRBJ1-3	.	TGCGCCAGCAGCCAAGTCGGTATTAGGGGGAACACCATATATTTT	CASSQVGIRGNTIYF
many	TRBV2	TRBJ2-5	.	TGTGCCAGCCGTTTCGGCCGGGGACCCCAGGAGACCCAGTACTTC	CASRFGRGPQETQYF
once	TRBV20-1	TRBJ2-7	TRBD2	TGCAGTGCGTCGGGACTAGCGGGGGGGAGCTCCTACAATGAGCAGTACTTC	CSASGLAGGSSYNEQYF
many	TRBV11-2	TRBJ2-5	.	TGTGCCAGCAGCCGCCAACAGTCAAGCGTGACCCAGTACTTC	CASSRQQSSVTQYF
many	TRBV7-8	TRBJ1-6	.	TGTGCCAGCAATCGGGGGGGAGGTTCACCCCTCCACTTT	CASNRGGGSPLHF
.	TRBV28	TRBJ1-3	.	TGTGCCAGCAGTTTAGCGGCCGACTCTGGAAACACCATATATTTT	CASSLAADSGNTIYF
many	TRBV5-4	TRBJ1-2	.	TGTGCCAGCAGCTTGCCATCGGGGCCTGAGGGCTACACCTTC	CASSLPSGPEGYTF
.	TRBV10-3	TRBJ2-7	.	TGTGCCATCAGTTACTCGATGGACGGGGGCACCTACGAGCAGTACTTC	CAISYSMDGGTYEQYF